This entry is about one T cell receptor (beta chain). Its antigen remains unidentified. The data originate from a study of PD-1 blockade in mismatch repair-deficient tumors. Turning to the study itself: Patients had more than ten mismatch repair-deficient cancer types, all previously treated and progressing.

Study-level findings and limits: Tumor-resident clones, often absent from pretreatment blood, expanded after pembrolizumab and then contracted.

The data were produced by immunoSEQ multiplex PCR, yet TCRdb's version contains in-frame clones alone and is incomplete. The table shows about 49,000 clones, with roughly 82% occurring only once. PCR or immunohistochemistry showed mismatch repair deficiency in every enrolled patient. The TCR-sequenced patients were a few responders to pembrolizumab. In germline, CDR1 is LNHDA, CDR2 SQIVND (reference sequence). The V end was cut by 2 bases, the J end by 3 bases, with 11 bases between. The CDR3 is made up of 15 amino acids. This TCR was recovered from an adult with mismatch repair-deficient cancer. The V and J genes are TRBV19 and TRBJ1-5; a weak D match, TRBD1 (5 bases). Specimen: PBMCs, collected before pembrolizumab treatment. CDR3 loop: CASSIRGAFNQPQHF. The CDR3 nucleotides are TGTGCCAGTAGTATACGAGGGGCTTTCAATCAGCCCCAGCATTTT.